Sequencing of this T cell receptor beta chain was carried out in a study of identical twins. Unique molecular identifiers were present on the cDNA, and a universal primer site came from template switching. Each CDR3 protein is one row after TCRdb ran MiXCR on the 5' RACE reads. The sample records roughly 230,000 distinct CDR3 sequences, 6.5% to 9.5% being singletons. Notes on the study in general: Clonotypes of the beta chain that were abundant in cord blood carried fewer insertions (memory repertoires showed none). Rather than following the same donors, the conclusions depended on cross-sectional statistical analysis.

This clonotype showed up just a few times. Antigen unknown. The CDR3 is 16 residues long. V gave up 6 bases and J gave up 0 bases, with 20 bases separating them. Germline V CDR1 and CDR2: DFQATT, SNEGSKA (reference sequence). The same data also went into a second study, on yellow fever vaccine responses in identical twins.

Sequenced input: CD8+ T cells sorted from blood. The clonotype comes from a woman aged 18-35 years in good health. The chain carries TRBV20-1 and TRBJ1-1, with a weak D call TRBD1 (6 bases). CDR3 DNA: TGCAGTGCCATCCGCCGGGGGGACACCCTGAACACTGAAGCTTTCTTT. Its protein is CSAIRRGDTLNTEAFF.